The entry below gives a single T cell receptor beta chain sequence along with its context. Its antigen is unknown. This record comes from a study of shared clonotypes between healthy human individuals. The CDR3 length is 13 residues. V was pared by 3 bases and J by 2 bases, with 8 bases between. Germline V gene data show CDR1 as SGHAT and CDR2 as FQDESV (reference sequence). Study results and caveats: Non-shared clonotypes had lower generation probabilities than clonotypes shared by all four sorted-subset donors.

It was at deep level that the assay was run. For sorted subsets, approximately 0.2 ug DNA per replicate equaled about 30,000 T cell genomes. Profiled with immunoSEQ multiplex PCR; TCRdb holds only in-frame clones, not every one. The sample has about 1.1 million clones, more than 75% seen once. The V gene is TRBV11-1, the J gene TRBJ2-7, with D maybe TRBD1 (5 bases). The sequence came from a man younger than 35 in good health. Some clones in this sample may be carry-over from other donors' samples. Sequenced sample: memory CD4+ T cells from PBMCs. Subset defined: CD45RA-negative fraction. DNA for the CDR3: TGTGCCAGCAGCTTCGGCAGGGCCTACGAGCAGTACTTC. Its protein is CASSFGRAYEQYF.